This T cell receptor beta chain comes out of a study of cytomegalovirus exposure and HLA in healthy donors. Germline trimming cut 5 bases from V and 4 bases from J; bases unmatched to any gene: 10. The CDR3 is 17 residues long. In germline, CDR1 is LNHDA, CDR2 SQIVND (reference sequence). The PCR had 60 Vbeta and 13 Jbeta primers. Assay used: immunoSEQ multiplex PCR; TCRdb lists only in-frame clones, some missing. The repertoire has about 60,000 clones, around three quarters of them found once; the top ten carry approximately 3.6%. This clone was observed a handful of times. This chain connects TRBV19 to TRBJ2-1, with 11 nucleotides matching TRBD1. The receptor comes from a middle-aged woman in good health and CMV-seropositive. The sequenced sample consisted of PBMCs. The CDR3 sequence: CASSFDAGTGGYNEQFF. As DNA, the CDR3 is TGTGCCAGTAGTTTTGATGCCGGGACAGGGGGGTACAATGAGCAGTTCTTC.